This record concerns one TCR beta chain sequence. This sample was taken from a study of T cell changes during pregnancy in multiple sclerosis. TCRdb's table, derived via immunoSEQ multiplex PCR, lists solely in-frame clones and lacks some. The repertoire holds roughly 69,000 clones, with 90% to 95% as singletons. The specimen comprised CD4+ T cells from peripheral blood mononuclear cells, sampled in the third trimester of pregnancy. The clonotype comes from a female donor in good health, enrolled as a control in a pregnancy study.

CDR3 in amino acids: CASSLGWRGEQYF. The CDR3 DNA is TGTGCCAGCAGCCTAGGATGGAGAGGCGAGCAGTACTTC. The rearrangement uses TRBV11-2 and TRBJ2-7, with D unclear. This CDR3 region has 13 residues. Germline loops: CDR1 SGHAT, CDR2 FQNNGV. The V end lost 5 bases, the J end lost 6 bases, and 14 bases lay between the germline ends.